This T cell receptor (beta chain) was recorded in a study of cytomegalovirus exposure and HLA in healthy donors. Whole-study findings and limits: A further, later analysis showed that HLA-associated TCR beta chains (compared with equally common others) were more clonally expanded. According to the study, approximately 150 TCR beta chains were cytomegalovirus-associated. Most of the CMV-associated TCR beta chains (in a later analysis) appeared to be HLA-restricted.

CDR1 and CDR2 from the germline V gene are MNHNY and SVGAGI (reference sequence). The ends were cut back, 0 bases at V and 8 bases at J, with 13 bases in the middle. The CDR3 spans 15 residues. It was with 60 Vbeta and 13 Jbeta primers that the PCR ran. Sequencing used immunoSEQ multiplex PCR; TCRdb keeps in-frame clones, though not all of them. Among approximately 140,000 clones, 55% to 75% were seen once, and the ten largest hold approximately 6.5%. Points on this clone: The antigen is unknown.

The material sequenced was PBMCs. This chain connects TRBV6-6 to TRBJ1-4; D remains unclear. The receptor comes from a woman aged 55-70 years in good health and CMV-seropositive. The DNA of the CDR3 is TGTGCCAGCAGTTACTCTCGGGGTACGGGAGAAAAACTGTTTTTT. Encoded protein: CASSYSRGTGEKLFF.